The clone carrying this T cell receptor (beta chain) turned up a few times. CDR3 length: 15 amino acids. Trimming took 3 bases from V and 1 from J, leaving 12 bases between them. Looked up from germline, CDR1 is MGHRA and CDR2 is YSYEKL. A universal primer site arose from template switching, and cDNA bore unique molecular identifiers. TCRdb itself ran the 5' RACE reads through MiXCR, one entry per CDR3 protein. The table shows around 370,000 distinct CDR3 sequences, with about 9% occurring only once. These data come from a study of identical twins. The sequence came from a woman in her forties or fifties in good health. Sequencing was done on a sample of naive T cells sorted from blood. The chain combines TRBV4-1 with TRBJ1-1; a weak D match, TRBD1 (5 bases). The CDR3 sequence is CASSQVSGGNTEAFF. The DNA of the CDR3 is TGCGCCAGCAGCCAGGTTAGTGGGGGGAACACTGAAGCTTTCTTT.